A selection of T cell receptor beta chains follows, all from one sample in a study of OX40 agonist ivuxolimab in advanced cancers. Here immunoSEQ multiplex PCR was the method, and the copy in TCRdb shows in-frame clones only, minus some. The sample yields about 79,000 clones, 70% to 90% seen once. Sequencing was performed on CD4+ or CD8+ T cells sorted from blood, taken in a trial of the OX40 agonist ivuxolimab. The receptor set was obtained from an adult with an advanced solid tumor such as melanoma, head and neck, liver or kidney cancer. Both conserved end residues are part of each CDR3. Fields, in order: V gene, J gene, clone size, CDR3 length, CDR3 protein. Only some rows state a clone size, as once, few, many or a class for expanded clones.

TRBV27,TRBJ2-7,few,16,CASSVFDGAYIHEQYF
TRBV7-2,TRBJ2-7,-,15,CASSLGTGFDYEQYF
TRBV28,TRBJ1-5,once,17,CASSLPGASGSNQPQHF
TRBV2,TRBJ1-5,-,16,CASSLRDSYSNQPQHF
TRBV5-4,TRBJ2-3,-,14,CASSRDTSTDTQYF
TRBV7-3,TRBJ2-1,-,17,CASSPTSGRASYNEQFF
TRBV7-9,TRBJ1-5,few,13,CASSLDKNQPQHF
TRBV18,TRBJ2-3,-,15,CASSPGAVSTDTQYF
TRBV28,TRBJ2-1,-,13,CASSIPRGNEQFF
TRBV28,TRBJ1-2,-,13,CASSLGPGYGYTF
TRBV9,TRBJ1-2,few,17,CASSATAGRAANYGYTF
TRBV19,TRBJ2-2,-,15,CASRRAGGVTGELFF
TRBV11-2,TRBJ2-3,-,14,CASSLEPARDTQYF
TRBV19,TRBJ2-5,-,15,CASSWGTGDKETQYF
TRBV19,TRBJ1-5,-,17,CASSLHPLDGPNQPQHF
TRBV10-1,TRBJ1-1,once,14,CASSVSRGETEAFF
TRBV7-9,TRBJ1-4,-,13,CASSFLANEKLFF
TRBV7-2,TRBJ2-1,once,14,CASSSSGRGNEQFF
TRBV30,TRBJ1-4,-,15,CAWRRTPSTNEKLFF
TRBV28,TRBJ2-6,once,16,CASRLFPLPGANVLTF